These 13 T cell receptor beta chains were sequenced from one sample in a study of monozygotic twins with inflammatory bowel disease. TCRdb re-analyzed the 5' RACE reads; it lists each CDR3 protein once, without DNA. The table lists under 350,000 distinct CDR3 sequences. Sequencing was done on a sample of blood. These receptors were taken from a human donor with ulcerative colitis or Crohn's disease, or a healthy co-twin of an affected twin (not recorded which).

CDR3: CASSFGGYSQGSIAKNIQYF. The chain carries TRBV5-1 and TRBJ2-4; no DNA is available, so the TRBD2 call from TCRdb remains unchecked. Germline lookup yields CDR1 SGHRS and CDR2 YFSETQ. CDR3 size: 20 residues.

The V call is TRBV7-8, the J call TRBJ2-2; the D call from TCRdb, TRBD2, cannot be confirmed without DNA. CDR3 length: 16 amino acids. The V gene's germline CDR1 is SGHVS and CDR2 FQNEAQ. CDR3 sequence: CASSAPLAGLPGELFF.

V is TRBV7-3 and J is TRBJ2-2; TCRdb names TRBD1, which stays unverified in the absence of DNA. The CDR3 is 19 amino acids. CDR1 is SGHTA and CDR2 is FQGTGA in the germline V gene. The chain's CDR3 is CASSPTSPGTPGRTGELFF.

The chain employs TRBV5-1 and TRBJ2-3; the TCRdb call, TRBD1, lacks DNA for checking. Germline CDR1 and CDR2: SGHRS and YFSETQ. The CDR3 sequence is 15 residues long. Here the CDR3 reads CASSLERGGLDTQYF. The complete variable domain, with remaining parts taken from reference TRBV5-1 and TRBJ2-3, reads KAGVTQTPRYLIKTRGQQVTLSCSPISGHRSVSWYQQTPGQGLQFLFEYFSETQRNKGNFPGRFSGRQFSNSRSEMNVSTLELGDSALYLCASSLERGGLDTQYFGPGTRLTVL.

The rearrangement joins TRBV27 to TRBJ2-3. The germline gives CDR1 MNHEY, CDR2 SMNVEV (reference sequence). The CDR3 has 12 residues. The CDR3 sequence: CASRKGTDTQYF.

J is TRBJ2-3 and V is TRBV5-1; TCRdb proposes TRBD2, but this gene call is untestable without DNA. Germline V gives CDR1 SGHRS, CDR2 YFSETQ. The CDR3 loop spans 19 amino acids. The CDR3 protein is CASSLAKVIRSGSTDTQYF.

This chain uses TRBV6-2 or TRBV6-3 with TRBJ2-2; the TCRdb call, TRBD2, lacks DNA for checking. Germline-derived CDR1 and CDR2 are MNHEY and SVGEGT. The length of the CDR3 is 16 residues. Here the CDR3 reads CASSYSPLAGTGELFF.

This chain joins TRBV15 and TRBJ2-7; absent DNA, TCRdb's TRBD1 call cannot be checked. Germline CDR1 and CDR2: LNHNV and YYDKDF (reference sequence). The CDR3 sequence is 17 residues long. The CDR3 reads CATSRRLWDRESYEQYF. Drawing the rest from reference TRBV15 and TRBJ2-7, the complete variable domain is DAMVIQNPRYQVTQFGKPVTLSCSQTLNHNVMYWYQQKSSQAPKLLFHYYDKDFNNEADTPDNFQSRRPNTSFCFLDIRSPGLGDTAMYLCATSRRLWDRESYEQYFGPGTRLTVT.

The genes are TRBV9 and TRBJ1-1; TCRdb's D call, TRBD1, is unchecked because there is no DNA. The CDR3 totals 14 residues. CDR1 is SGDLS, CDR2 YYNGEE, per germline. The chain's CDR3 is CASSPPGVNTEAFF.

The genes are TRBV6-1 and TRBJ1-5; TCRdb returns TRBD1, unconfirmable since there is no DNA. The germline V gene encodes CDR1 MNHNS and CDR2 SASEGT. The CDR3 is made up of 15 amino acids. The CDR3 loop is CASNPRAGGNQPQHF.

V and J are TRBV24-1 and TRBJ2-2. CDR1 and CDR2 from the germline V gene are KGHDR and SFDVKD. This CDR3 is 14 amino acids long. CDR3 sequence: CATSDDRNTGELFF.

The chain employs TRBV20-1 and TRBJ1-5. Germline V CDR1 and CDR2: DFQATT, SNEGSKA (reference sequence). There are 14 residues in the CDR3. CDR3 in amino acids: CSARRVGGNQPQHF.

This rearrangement joins TRBV20-1 to TRBJ2-7. Looked up from germline, CDR1 is DFQATT and CDR2 is SNEGSKA (reference sequence). CDR3 length: 11 residues. The CDR3 spells CSARESYEQYF.